These 6 T cell receptor beta chains came from one sample sequenced in a study of a mutant IDH1 vaccine in newly diagnosed glioma. The sample's time point: week 11, during vaccination. Vaccinated patients received 300 ug of mutant IDH1 20-mer peptide per dose, with topical imiquimod. These TCRs' antigens remain unknown. Assay used: immunoSEQ multiplex PCR; TCRdb lists only in-frame clones, some missing. In the table there are tens of thousands of clones, around 90% of which are singletons. The sample here was PBMCs, taken from a glioma patient whose treatment included an IDH1 peptide vaccine. Source of these receptors: a man aged 18 to 30 with glioma.

The V and J genes are TRBV7-9 and TRBJ1-2, with D hard to call. This CDR3 comprises 15 residues. Germline V gives CDR1 SEHNR, CDR2 FQNEAQ (reference sequence). V lost 1 base, J lost 4 bases, and 13 bases lay in between. CDR3 sequence (DNA): TGTGCCAGCAGCTTAGTTGAGCCTTTTCGCTATGGCTACACCTTC. Its protein is CASSLVEPFRYGYTF.

The chain links TRBV6-1 to TRBJ2-7; 8 bases are a match to TRBD1. CDR1 is MNHNS and CDR2 is SASEGT in the germline V gene. The CDR3 is made up of 14 amino acids. Germline trimming cut 3 bases from V and 6 bases from J; bases unmatched to any gene: 7. The CDR3 region is CASSDRTGRREQYF. Written as DNA, the CDR3 is TGTGCCAGCAGTGATCGGACAGGGAGGCGCGAGCAGTACTTC.

This chain connects TRBV10-3 to TRBJ2-5; the D is unclear. Germline CDR1 is ENHRY and CDR2 is SYGVKD. The CDR3 covers 16 residues. V shed 3 bases and J shed 1 base, with 15 bases lying between them. This CDR3 is CAISEGKSYVQETQYF. Written as DNA, the CDR3 is TGTGCCATCAGTGAAGGGAAGTCTTACGTCCAAGAGACCCAGTACTTC.

The chain has TRBV10-3 and TRBJ1-6, with no clear D. The V end was cut by 6 bases, the J end by 4 bases, with 10 bases between. The CDR3 contains 14 residues. In germline, CDR1 is ENHRY, CDR2 SYGVKD. The CDR3 coding sequence is TGTGCCATCAGGAAGACGGAGTATAATTCACCCCTCCACTTT. Translating gives CAIRKTEYNSPLHF.

This chain uses TRBV11-1 with TRBJ1-4, with D perhaps TRBD1 (6 bases). The germline V gene encodes CDR1 SGHAT and CDR2 FQDESV (reference sequence). V was trimmed by 5 bases and J by 8 bases, leaving 15 bases between them. The CDR3 covers 14 residues. The CDR3 region is CASSQDRMKEKLFF. The CDR3 DNA reads TGTGCCAGCAGCCAGGACAGAATGAAAGAAAAACTGTTTTTT.

This rearrangement joins TRBV29-1 to TRBJ1-2; D gene uncertain. V lost 6 bases and J 8 bases, leaving 16 bases between the germline ends. This CDR3 spans 12 amino acids. The germline CDR1 and CDR2 sequences are SQVTM and ANQGSEA. The CDR3 spells CSVFPVAEGYTF. Written as DNA, the CDR3 is TGCAGCGTCTTTCCGGTGGCGGAGGGCTACACCTTC.